This TCR beta chain was documented in a study of human T cells and chemical hapten exposure. Overall study: Skin on the upper inner arm, around 2 cm by around 2 cm in size, was sensitized with 2% DPC. The study traced per-sample TCR yield variation mainly to small differences in pooled library volumes. Study results and caveats: Because all patients had alopecia, their immune responses might differ from healthy ones.

Trimming removed 4 bases from V and 0 bases from J, with 10 bases in between. The CDR3 spans 14 residues. Germline V lookup: CDR1 ENHRY, CDR2 SYGVKD. About this clonotype itself: Antigen: not known.

A single record per CDR3 protein comes from TCRdb applying MiXCR to the RACE reads. Among fewer than 350,000 distinct CDR3 sequences listed, around 7% were seen once. As to time point: pre-sensitization, week 0. Treatment of the sample: therapeutic diphenylcyclopropenone sensitization with weekly scalp DPC. The authors extracted total RNA from unfractionated whole blood. This receptor was obtained from a young man with alopecia areata. Some clones in this sample may be carry-over from other donors' samples. Sequenced material: whole blood, taken in connection with sensitization to the hapten diphenylcyclopropenone (DPC). The gene calls are TRBV10-3 and TRBJ2-7, with D perhaps matching TRBD1 (6 bases). In DNA, the CDR3 is TGTGCCATCAGTGGGCAGGACAGCTCCTACGAGCAGTACGTC. Translation: CAISGQDSSYEQYV.